Following are 15 T cell receptor beta chains from one sample sequenced in a study of blood T cells in healthy people across ages. The use of a sample-barcoded 5' primer and a J-beta primer mix characterized a second PCR of about 7 to 12 cycles. TCRdb processed the 5' RACE reads anew with MiXCR; each CDR3 protein has one entry. Of hundreds of thousands of distinct CDR3 sequences in the sample, roughly 53% were seen once. Sequenced input: blood. The receptors come from a man aged 55-75 years in good health.

V gene TRBV29-1 combines with J gene TRBJ1-2; 12 nucleotides agree with TRBD1. Per the germline V gene, CDR1 is SQVTM and CDR2 is ANQGSEA. This CDR3 is 14 amino acids long. V was clipped by 7 bases and J by 4 bases; unmatched bases: 7. CDR3 amino acids: CSGTGTGGSYGYTF. The CDR3 DNA is TGCAGCGGTACCGGGACAGGGGGCAGCTATGGCTACACCTTC.

V gene TRBV4-2 combines with J gene TRBJ2-7, with TRBD2 as a possible D gene (6 bases). Germline V gene data show CDR1 as LGHNA and CDR2 as YNFKEQ. CDR3 length: 14 residues. Trimming pared 3 bases from V and 2 bases from J, leaving 11 bases between. CDR3 loop: CASSHGSGAYEQYF. CDR3 coding DNA: TGTGCCAGCAGCCATGGTAGCGGAGCCTACGAGCAGTACTTC.

The rearrangement uses TRBV24-1 and TRBJ2-7; D is perhaps TRBD1 or TRBD2 (5 bases each). CDR1 KGHDR and CDR2 SFDVKD come from the germline V gene. The ends were cut back, 5 bases at V and 2 bases at J, with 9 bases in the middle. This CDR3 has 13 amino acids. CDR3 DNA sequence: TGTGCCACCAGTGCCCCGGGGCCCTACGAGCAGTACTTC. Translated: CATSAPGPYEQYF.

Comment on this clonotype: This may arise from a read error, as a much more abundant clone is one base away. J is TRBJ2-1 and V is TRBV5-6; TRBD1 agrees at 11 bases. The J call may be faulty, since TRBJ2-7 better matches the DNA end. The germline V gene has CDR1 SGHDT and CDR2 YYEEEE. This CDR3 comprises 14 residues. DNA of the CDR3: TGTGCCAGCAGCGGACAGGGGGCGTACAATGAGCAGTACTTC. Translated: CASSGQGAYNEQYF.

The chain has TRBV7-2 and TRBJ2-2; D is ambiguous. Germline V lookup: CDR1 SGHTA, CDR2 FQGNSA. The V and J ends lost 5 bases and 6 bases respectively, with 10 bases between them. This CDR3 is built from 13 residues. DNA of the CDR3: TGTGCCAGCAGCCCTCTCGAGGCCGGGGAGCTGTTTTTT. Amino acids: CASSPLEAGELFF.

The J gene is TRBJ1-2, the V gene TRBV4-1, with TRBD1 identical over 8 bases. Germline V gives CDR1 MGHRA, CDR2 YSYEKL. This CDR3 region has 17 residues. The V segment lost 1 base and the J segment 2 bases; nucleotides outside the gene matches: 9. DNA of the CDR3: TGCGCCAGCAGCCAAGGGACCGCGCGACAGGGGAACTATGGCTACACCTTC. Translation gives CASSQGTARQGNYGYTF.

V and J are TRBV12-3 or TRBV12-4 and TRBJ2-5; 9 bases agree with TRBD1. The CDR3 has 16 residues. V gave up 7 bases and J gave up 11 bases; unmatched junction bases: 20. This CDR3 is CASNTGTGRIYNEQYF. The CDR3 nucleotides are TGTGCCAGCAATACGGGGACAGGGAGGATCTACAATGAGCAGTACTTC.

The rearrangement links TRBV6-5 to TRBJ1-1, with a possible D match to TRBD1 (5 bases). With 6 bases removed from V and 1 base from J, the gap between germline ends came to 12 bases. The CDR3 runs 14 residues. CDR1 and CDR2 from the germline V gene are MNHEY and SVGAGI. The CDR3 nucleotides are TGTGCCAGCAGCCGACTCGGGGGGAACACTGAAGCTTTCTTT. This translates into CASSRLGGNTEAFF.

With respect to this clonotype: Just one base apart from a much larger clone, this may be a read error. This chain joins TRBV11-1 and TRBJ1-1, with 7 bases lining up with TRBD1. CDR3 length: 14 amino acids. Germline CDR1 SGHAT, CDR2 FQDESV (reference sequence). Unmatched junction bases numbered 11, after V lost 2 bases and J lost 11 bases. As DNA, the CDR3 is TGTGCCAGCAGCTTAAGCCCCGGACAGGCTCGGGCTTTCTTT. Translation: CASSLSPGQARAFF.

A few counts support this clonotype. The chain couples TRBV28 to TRBJ2-1, with D tentatively TRBD2 (5 bases). The V end was cut by 7 bases, the J end by 7 bases, with 11 bases between. CDR1 and CDR2 (germline): MDHEN, SYDVKM. CDR3 size: 12 residues. CDR3 region: CASNYGENEQFF. DNA of the CDR3: TGTGCCAGCAACTATGGGGAGAATGAGCAGTTCTTC.

This clonotype was picked up a small number of times. The chain couples TRBV7-9 to TRBJ1-2; D gene uncertain. Germline CDR1 and CDR2: SEHNR and FQNEAQ (reference sequence). V lost 3 bases and J 4 bases, leaving 6 bases between the germline ends. The length of the CDR3 is 12 residues. CDR3 residues: CASSLRSYGYTF. As DNA, the CDR3 is TGTGCCAGCAGCTTGCGGAGCTATGGCTACACCTTC. The full variable domain, in which reference TRBV7-9 and TRBJ1-2 provide the parts outside the CDR3, is DTGVSQNPRHKITKRGQNVTFRCDPISEHNRLYWYRQTLGQGPEFLTYFQNEAQLEKSRLLSDRFSAERPKGSFSTLEIQRTEQGDSAMYLCASSLRSYGYTFGSGTRLTVV.

This clonotype turned up a few times. The chain employs TRBV5-1 and TRBJ2-7, with D unclear. CDR1 and CDR2 from the germline V gene are SGHRS and YFSETQ. Trimming stripped 4 bases from V and 4 bases from J, with 12 bases between. The CDR3 has 13 residues. For the CDR3, the DNA is TGCGCCAGCAGCGCGGACGGGTGGTACGAGCAGTACTTC. Its translation: CASSADGWYEQYF.

This clonotype was counted only a few times. J is TRBJ2-5 and V is TRBV6-5, with D uncertain. This CDR3 has 14 residues. V dropped 0 bases and J dropped 2 bases, with 7 bases sitting between them. From germline, CDR1 is MNHEY and CDR2 SVGAGI. CDR3 coding DNA: TGTGCCAGCAGTTACTCGAGTGGGCAAGAGACCCAGTACTTC. Encoded protein: CASSYSSGQETQYF.

This clonotype has ten or more counts. The rearrangement links TRBV29-1 to TRBJ2-1; D is possibly TRBD1 or TRBD2 (6 bases each). This CDR3 comprises 13 residues. Germline CDR1 SQVTM, CDR2 ANQGSEA. With 5 bases removed from V and 12 bases from J, the gap between germline ends came to 20 bases. The chain's CDR3 is CSVRMEGVGGQFF. The CDR3 DNA follows: TGCAGCGTTAGGATGGAGGGGGTCGGGGGGCAGTTCTTC.

This clonotype was detected a few times. The genes are TRBV6-1 and TRBJ2-5, with D hard to call. The CDR3 sequence is 12 residues long. From germline, CDR1 is MNHNS and CDR2 SASEGT. Trimming pared 7 bases from V and 7 bases from J, leaving 13 bases between. The CDR3 region has the DNA TGTGCCAGCACCCAGCGTTCGGGGACCCAGTACTTC. It is translated as CASTQRSGTQYF.